These 19 T cell receptor beta chains share one sample of origin, sequenced in a study of T cell responses to AZD1222 COVID-19 vaccine. TCRdb's copy holds only in-frame clones and misses some; the assay was immunoSEQ multiplex PCR. The table has 140,000 to 150,000 clones, roughly 92% seen once. The source was peripheral blood, collected on day 0 of AZD1222 vaccination. The receptors were gathered from an adult in good health.

This clone is a singleton in its sample. The V gene is TRBV5-5, the J gene TRBJ2-2, with TRBD2 matching 13 bases. This CDR3 has 16 residues. The V gene end was trimmed by 0 bases and the J gene end by 6 bases; junction bases not matched to a gene: 2. Germline CDR1 and CDR2: SGHKS and YYEKEE (reference sequence). In nucleotides, the CDR3 is TGTGCCAGCAGCTTGGAAGGACTAGCGGGAGCCGGGGAGCTGTTTTTT. Protein: CASSLEGLAGAGELFF. The full variable domain, in which reference TRBV5-5 and TRBJ2-2 provide the parts outside the CDR3, is DAGVTQSPTHLIKTRGQQVTLRCSPISGHKSVSWYQQVLGQGPQFIFQYYEKEERGRGNFPDRFSARQFPNYSSELNVNALLLGDSALYLCASSLEGLAGAGELFFGEGSRLTVL.

V is TRBV30 and J is TRBJ1-2; TRBD1 aligns across 10 bases. Trimming at V came to 3 bases and at J to 4 bases, leaving 5 bases not matched to a gene. Germline CDR1 is GTSNPN and CDR2 is SVGIG (reference sequence). The CDR3 is made up of 14 amino acids. The CDR3 spells CAWRDRGRGYGYTF. The CDR3 DNA reads as TGTGCCTGGAGAGACAGGGGGCGCGGCTATGGCTACACCTTC. The full variable domain, completed using reference TRBV30 and TRBJ1-2, is SQTIHQWPATLVQPVGSPLSLECTVEGTSNPNLYWYRQAAGRGLQLLFYSVGIGQISSEVPQNLSASRPQDRQFILSSKKLLLSDSGFYLCAWRDRGRGYGYTFGSGTRLTVV.

The CDR3 reads CASSAGGAGNTEAFF. CDR3 DNA: TGTGCCAGCAGTGCAGGGGGCGCAGGGAACACTGAAGCTTTCTTT. The chain is built from TRBV9 and TRBJ1-1; the match to TRBD1 covers 8 bases. The CDR3 consists of 15 residues. Trimming at V came to 5 bases and at J to 1 base, leaving 7 bases not matched to a gene. The germline gives CDR1 SGDLS, CDR2 YYNGEE.

The chain links TRBV20-1 to TRBJ2-7, with no clear D. Germline CDR1 and CDR2: DFQATT and SNEGSKA (reference sequence). Trimming shortened V by 6 bases and J by 0 bases, and 6 bases separated the two germline ends. CDR3 length equals 11 residues. CDR3 residues: CSAVSSYEQYF. The CDR3 region has the DNA TGCAGTGCCGTAAGCTCCTACGAGCAGTACTTC.

The genes are TRBV5-1 and TRBJ2-5, with 10 nucleotides matching TRBD1. The germline V gene has CDR1 SGHRS and CDR2 YFSETQ. CDR3 size: 14 residues. V dropped 4 bases and J dropped 5; count of bases not matched to a gene: 5. CDR3 nucleotide sequence: TGCGCCAGCAGCACCGGGACAGGGGACGAGACCCAGTACTTC. This sequence encodes CASSTGTGDETQYF.

V is TRBV3-1 (or the pseudogene TRBV3-2) and J is TRBJ1-4; 7 nucleotides align to TRBD1. CDR1 LGHDT and CDR2 YNNKEL come from the germline V gene (reference sequence). This CDR3 contains 15 residues. The ends lost 2 bases at V and 7 bases at J; junction bases unmatched: 7. The CDR3 loop reads CASSQRQGVGEKLFF. For the CDR3, the DNA is TGTGCCAGCAGCCAACGACAGGGCGTTGGTGAAAAACTGTTTTTT.

This clone was detected a few times. V usage is TRBV5-6 and J usage is TRBJ2-3, with TRBD1 matching 9 bases. V was pared by 4 bases and J by 3 bases, with 9 bases of the junction left unmatched. This CDR3 contains 16 residues. Germline CDR1 SGHDT, CDR2 YYEEEE. CDR3 coding DNA: TGTGCCAGCAGCCCAGGGACAGGGTCAGTGACAGATACGCAGTATTTT. This translates into CASSPGTGSVTDTQYF.

This chain connects TRBV6-1 to TRBJ2-5; 12 bases are a match to TRBD2. The CDR3 has 15 amino acids. V lost 5 bases and J lost 4; bases outside the gene matches: 5. CDR1 and CDR2 (germline): MNHNS, SASEGT. The CDR3 reads CASSRLAGAGETQYF. CDR3 coding DNA: TGTGCCAGCAGTAGACTAGCGGGAGCGGGAGAGACCCAGTACTTC.

The V and J genes are TRBV14 and TRBJ1-1, with D possibly matching TRBD1 (5 bases). Trimming took off 0 bases at V and 2 bases at J, with 7 bases between the two ends. The V gene's germline CDR1 is SGHDN and CDR2 FVKESK. This CDR3 has 14 residues. The CDR3: CASSQDWGNTEAFF. In DNA form, the CDR3 reads TGTGCCAGCAGCCAAGATTGGGGCAACACTGAAGCTTTCTTT.

The genes are TRBV3-1 (or the pseudogene TRBV3-2) and TRBJ2-2; tentative D call: TRBD2 (6 bases). The germline CDR1 and CDR2 sequences are LGHDT and YNNKEL (reference sequence). The germline V and J ends were trimmed by 0 bases and 3 bases, with 14 bases remaining between them. This CDR3 has 17 residues. Here the CDR3 reads CASSQDHGDFYTGELFF. The DNA for the CDR3 is TGTGCCAGCAGCCAAGATCACGGGGACTTCTACACCGGGGAGCTGTTTTTT.

A word on this clone: Because the CDR3's place on the DNA is in doubt, the DNA is left out and the CDR3 is given as listed by TCRdb. The CDR3 spells CASSSSGGVGNNEQFF. J is TRBJ2-1 and V is TRBV28; the table's D call, TRBD2, has no DNA check behind it. A total of 16 residues make up the CDR3, ends included. Germline loops: CDR1 MDHEN, CDR2 SYDVKM.

This clone occurred once. The chain employs TRBV5-4 and TRBJ1-2, with TRBD1 matching 10 bases. Germline V gene lookup returns CDR1 SGHNT and CDR2 YYREEE (reference sequence). The CDR3 consists of 15 residues. Trimming took 0 bases from V and 6 from J; bases not matched to a gene: 5. The CDR3 nucleotides read TGTGCCAGCAGCTTGGCCGTGGGACAGGGGAATGGCTACACCTTC. The encoded protein is CASSLAVGQGNGYTF.

In DNA, the CDR3 is TGTGCCAGCAGCTTAGTCGGAGGCTACACCTTC. Translated: CASSLVGGYTF. The chain uses TRBV11-2 and TRBJ1-2, with D unclear. Trimming removed 1 base at V and 8 bases at J, with 5 bases between. The CDR3 totals 11 residues. CDR1 SGHAT and CDR2 FQNNGV come from the germline V gene.

This sequence joins TRBV27 and TRBJ2-7; weak D call: TRBD1 (6 bases). This CDR3 has 13 residues. The germline gives CDR1 MNHEY, CDR2 SMNVEV (reference sequence). V was shortened by 3 bases and J by 4 bases, with 10 bases between the two germline ends. CDR3 coding DNA: TGTGCCAGCAGTTTCACGACAGGATACGAGCAGTACTTC. Protein product: CASSFTTGYEQYF.

The V and J genes are TRBV9 and TRBJ1-2; 8 bases agree with TRBD1. V lost 3 bases to trimming and J lost 7 bases; unmatched junction nucleotides: 5. Germline CDR1 is SGDLS and CDR2 is YYNGEE. CDR3 length: 13 residues. In DNA form, the CDR3 reads TGTGCCAGCAGCGGGGGGACAGGTGGTGGCTACACCTTC. Residues: CASSGGTGGGYTF.

V gene TRBV4-1 combines with J gene TRBJ1-4, with 10 bases identical to TRBD1. CDR1 is MGHRA and CDR2 is YSYEKL in the germline V gene. Trimming cost V 1 base and J 10 bases; bases outside gene matches: 12. The CDR3 runs 17 residues. This CDR3 is CASSQAPTGTGDTKLFF. In DNA, the CDR3 is TGCGCCAGCAGCCAAGCGCCTACCGGGACAGGGGATACAAAACTGTTTTTT.

CDR3 in DNA: TGTGCCAGCTCTCAGGGGGGGAACAATGAGCAGTTCTTC. Protein: CASSQGGNNEQFF. The chain has TRBV2 and TRBJ2-1; D possibly uses TRBD1 or TRBD2 (7 bases each). CDR3 size: 13 residues. V was trimmed by 8 bases and J by 5 bases, leaving 13 bases between them. CDR1 is SNHLY, CDR2 FYNNEI, per germline.

The rearrangement uses TRBV6-1 and TRBJ1-1; 9 nucleotides agree with TRBD1. Germline values: CDR1 MNHNS, CDR2 SASEGT. V was clipped by 2 bases and J by 5 bases; unmatched bases: 3. CDR3 length: 14 amino acids. This CDR3 is CASSEHRGRTEAFF. For the CDR3, the DNA is TGTGCCAGCAGTGAACACAGGGGGCGGACTGAAGCTTTCTTT.

J is TRBJ2-7 and V is TRBV28, with 12 bases that match TRBD1. Germline values: CDR1 MDHEN, CDR2 SYDVKM. The J segment lost 7 bases and the V segment lost 7 bases, leaving 11 bases of the junction unmatched. The CDR3 covers 15 residues. In DNA, the CDR3 is TGTGCCAGCACCCCGACGGGACAGGGGGCTGGTGAGCAGTACTTC. Its protein is CASTPTGQGAGEQYF. Based on the CDR3 plus reference TRBV28 and TRBJ2-7, the full variable domain is DVKVTQSSRYLVKRTGEKVFLECVQDMDHENMFWYRQDPGLGLRLIYFSYDVKMKEKGDIPEGYSVSREKKERFSLILESASTNQTSMYLCASTPTGQGAGEQYFGPGTRLTVT.